The next 8 T cell receptor beta chains were all read from a single sample in a study of cytomegalovirus exposure and HLA in healthy donors. This PCR relied on a set of 60 Vbeta primers and 13 Jbeta primers. Sequencing used immunoSEQ multiplex PCR; TCRdb keeps in-frame clones, though not all of them. The table lists about 160,000 clones, almost 80% of them singletons. The sample comprised PBMCs. All receptors derive from a woman aged 45-65 years in good health and CMV-seropositive.

The rearrangement uses TRBV5-1 and TRBJ1-1; 9 bases match TRBD1. Germline values: CDR1 SGHRS, CDR2 YFSETQ. The CDR3 is 15 residues long. J gave up 1 base and V 0 bases, and 1 base lay outside the gene matches. CDR3 sequence: CASSLGDRENTEAFF. The CDR3 nucleotides are TGCGCCAGCAGCTTGGGGGACAGGGAGAACACTGAAGCTTTCTTT.

This sequence joins TRBV2 and TRBJ2-5; perhaps TRBD2 as D (5 bases). There are 13 residues in the CDR3. Germline loops: CDR1 SNHLY, CDR2 FYNNEI. Trimming left V 7 bases short and J 2 bases short, with 11 bases between. CDR3 DNA sequence: TGTGCCAGCACGCTCGAGCGGCAAGAGACCCAGTACTTC. Amino acid sequence: CASTLERQETQYF. Drawing the rest from reference TRBV2 and TRBJ2-5, the complete variable domain is EPEVTQTPSHQVTQMGQEVILRCVPISNHLYFYWYRQILGQKVEFLVSFYNNEISEKSEIFDDQFSVERPDGSNFTLKIRSTKLEDSAMYFCASTLERQETQYFGPGTRLLVL.

The count of this clone is one. The chain has TRBV7-3 and TRBJ1-1; perhaps TRBD1 as D (6 bases). With 6 bases removed from V and 6 bases from J, the gap between germline ends came to 14 bases. CDR1 SGHTA and CDR2 FQGTGA come from the germline V gene. CDR3 length equals 13 residues. CDR3 DNA sequence: TGTGCCAGCAGTCGCGACAGGACGGCTGAAGCTTTCTTT. Amino acid sequence: CASSRDRTAEAFF.

V and J are TRBV14 and TRBJ1-2; 7 bases align to TRBD1. CDR1 and CDR2 (germline): SGHDN, FVKESK. The CDR3 consists of 14 residues. J gave up 7 bases and V 0 bases, and 5 bases lay outside the gene matches. CDR3 sequence reads: CASSQERQGSGYTF. The CDR3 nucleotides read TGTGCCAGCAGCCAAGAGAGACAGGGAAGTGGCTACACCTTC.

The chain recombines TRBV7-2 with TRBJ1-5, with D possibly matching TRBD1 (6 bases). The germline V gene has CDR1 SGHTA and CDR2 FQGNSA. The V gene lost 5 bases and the J gene lost 2 bases, with 13 bases spanning the gap. The CDR3 has 15 amino acids. The CDR3, as DNA: TGTGCCAGCAGCACCAACAGGGCGGGCAATCAGCCCCAGCATTTT. Residues: CASSTNRAGNQPQHF.

This clone was seen a few times. V usage is TRBV5-1 and J usage is TRBJ2-3, with a possible D match to TRBD2 (5 bases). CDR1 is SGHRS, CDR2 YFSETQ, per germline. The CDR3 covers 14 residues. Trimming shortened V by 0 bases and J by 2 bases, and 7 bases separated the two germline ends. The CDR3 is CASSLAGYTDTQYF. Written as DNA, the CDR3 is TGCGCCAGCAGCTTGGCGGGGTACACAGATACGCAGTATTTT. The full variable domain, rest sourced from reference TRBV5-1 and TRBJ2-3, is KAGVTQTPRYLIKTRGQQVTLSCSPISGHRSVSWYQQTPGQGLQFLFEYFSETQRNKGNFPGRFSGRQFSNSRSEMNVSTLELGDSALYLCASSLAGYTDTQYFGPGTRLTVL.

The rearrangement uses TRBV7-9 and TRBJ1-2, with D perhaps TRBD1 (6 bases). Trimming shortened V by 6 bases and J by 6 bases, and 14 bases separated the two germline ends. The CDR3 extends over 13 amino acids. The germline gives CDR1 SEHNR, CDR2 FQNEAQ (reference sequence). The CDR3 reads CASSSQGVDGYTF. As DNA, the CDR3 is TGTGCCAGCAGTTCACAGGGTGTGGATGGCTACACCTTC.

The rearrangement uses TRBV4-1 and TRBJ2-1; no clear D. Trimming took off 0 bases at V and 10 bases at J, with 13 bases between the two ends. CDR3 size: 14 residues. Germline CDR1 reads MGHRA; CDR2 reads YSYEKL. CDR3 residues: CASSQESVLWEQFF. DNA of the CDR3: TGCGCCAGCAGCCAAGAATCCGTACTATGGGAGCAGTTCTTC.